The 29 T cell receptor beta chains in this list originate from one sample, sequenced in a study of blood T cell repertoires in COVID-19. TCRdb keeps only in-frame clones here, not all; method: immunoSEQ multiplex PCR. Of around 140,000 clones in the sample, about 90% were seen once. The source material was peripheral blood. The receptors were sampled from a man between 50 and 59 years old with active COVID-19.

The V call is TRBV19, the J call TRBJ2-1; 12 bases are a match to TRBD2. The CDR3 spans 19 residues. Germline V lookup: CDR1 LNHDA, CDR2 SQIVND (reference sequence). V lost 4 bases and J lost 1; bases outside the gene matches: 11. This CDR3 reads CASSKASGGDRASYNEQFF. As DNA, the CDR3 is TGTGCCAGTAGTAAGGCTAGCGGGGGGGATCGAGCGTCCTACAATGAGCAGTTCTTC.

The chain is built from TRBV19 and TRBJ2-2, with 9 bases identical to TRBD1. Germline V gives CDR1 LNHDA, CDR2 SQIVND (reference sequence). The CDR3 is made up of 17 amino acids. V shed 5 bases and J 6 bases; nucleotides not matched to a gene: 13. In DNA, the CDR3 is TGTGCCAGTAGTGACCGGGACAGGGCCTTCAGGGCCGGGGAGCTGTTTTTT. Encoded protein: CASSDRDRAFRAGELFF.

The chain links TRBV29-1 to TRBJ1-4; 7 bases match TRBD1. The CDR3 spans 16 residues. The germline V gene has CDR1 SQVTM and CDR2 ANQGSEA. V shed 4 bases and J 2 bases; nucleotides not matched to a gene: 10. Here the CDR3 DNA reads TGCAGCGTTGTGTATCTCAGGGGGGCGACTAATGAAAAACTGTTTTTT. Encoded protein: CSVVYLRGATNEKLFF. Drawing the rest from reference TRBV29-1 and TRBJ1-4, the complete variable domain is SAVISQKPSRDICQRGTSLTIQCQVDSQVTMMFWYRQQPGQSLTLIATANQGSEATYESGFVIDKFPISRPNLTFSTLTVSNMSPEDSSIYLCSVVYLRGATNEKLFFGSGTQLSVL.

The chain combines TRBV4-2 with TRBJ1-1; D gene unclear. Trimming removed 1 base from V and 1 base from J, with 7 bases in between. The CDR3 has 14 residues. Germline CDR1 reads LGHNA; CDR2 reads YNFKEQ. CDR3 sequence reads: CASSQGLRNTEAFF. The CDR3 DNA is TGTGCCAGCAGCCAAGGTCTCAGGAACACTGAAGCTTTCTTT.

CDR3 residues: CATAGGHEKLFF. CDR3 sequence (DNA): TGTGCCACCGCGGGGGGGCATGAAAAACTGTTTTTT. This sequence joins TRBV19 and TRBJ1-4; possibly TRBD1 for D (6 bases). This CDR3 comprises 12 residues. Trimming cost V 10 bases and J 6 bases, with 12 bases left between them. CDR1 is LNHDA and CDR2 is SQIVND in the germline V gene (reference sequence).

The CDR3 coding sequence is TGCGCCAGCAGCTTGGGTGACAGATGGGGCTACACCTTC. It yields the protein CASSLGDRWGYTF. The chain recombines TRBV5-1 with TRBJ1-2; the D gene is possibly TRBD1 (5 bases). V lost 0 bases to trimming and J lost 8 bases, with 11 bases between them. The CDR3 totals 13 residues. Germline assignment: CDR1 SGHRS and CDR2 YFSETQ.

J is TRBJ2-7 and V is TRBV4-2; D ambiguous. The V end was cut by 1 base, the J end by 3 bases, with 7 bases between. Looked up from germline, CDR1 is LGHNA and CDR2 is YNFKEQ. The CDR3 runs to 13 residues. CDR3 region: CASSQVRSYEQYF. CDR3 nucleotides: TGTGCCAGCAGCCAAGTTCGGAGCTACGAGCAGTACTTC.

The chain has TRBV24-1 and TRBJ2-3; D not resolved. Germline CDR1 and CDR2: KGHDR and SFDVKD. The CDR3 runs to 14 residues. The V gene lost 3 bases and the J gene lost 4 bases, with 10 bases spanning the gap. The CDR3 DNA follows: TGTGCCACCAGTGATCCCCGTTCGGCAGATACGCAGTATTTT. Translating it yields CATSDPRSADTQYF.

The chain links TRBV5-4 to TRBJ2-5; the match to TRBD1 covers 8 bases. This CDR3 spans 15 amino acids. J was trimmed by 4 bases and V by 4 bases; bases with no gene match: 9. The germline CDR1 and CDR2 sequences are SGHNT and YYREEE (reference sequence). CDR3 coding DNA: TGTGCCAGCAGCAACGCTCCAGGGGGCGGAGAGACCCAGTACTTC. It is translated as CASSNAPGGGETQYF.

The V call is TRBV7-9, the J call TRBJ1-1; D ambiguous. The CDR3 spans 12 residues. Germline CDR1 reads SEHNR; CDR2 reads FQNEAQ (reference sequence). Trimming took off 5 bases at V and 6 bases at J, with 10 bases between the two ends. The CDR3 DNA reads TGTGCCAGCAGCCCGATCTACCCTGAAGCTTTCTTT. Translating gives CASSPIYPEAFF. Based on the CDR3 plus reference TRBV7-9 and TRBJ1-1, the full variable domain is DTGVSQNPRHKITKRGQNVTFRCDPISEHNRLYWYRQTLGQGPEFLTYFQNEAQLEKSRLLSDRFSAERPKGSFSTLEIQRTEQGDSAMYLCASSPIYPEAFFGQGTRLTVV.

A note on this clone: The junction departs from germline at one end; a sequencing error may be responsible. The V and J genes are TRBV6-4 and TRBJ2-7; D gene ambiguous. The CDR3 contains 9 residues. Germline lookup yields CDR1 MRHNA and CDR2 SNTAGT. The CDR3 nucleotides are TGTGCCAGCTCCACTTGGTGGGCTTTC. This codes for CASSTWWAF.

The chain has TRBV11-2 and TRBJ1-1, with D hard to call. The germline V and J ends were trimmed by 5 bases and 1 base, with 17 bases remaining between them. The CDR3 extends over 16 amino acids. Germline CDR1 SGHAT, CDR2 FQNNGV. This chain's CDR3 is CASSPQHLRRNTEAFF. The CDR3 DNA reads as TGTGCCAGCAGCCCTCAGCACCTCCGGAGGAACACTGAAGCTTTCTTT. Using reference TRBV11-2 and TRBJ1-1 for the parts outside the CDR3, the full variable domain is EAGVAQSPRYKIIEKRQSVAFWCNPISGHATLYWYQQILGQGPKLLIQFQNNGVVDDSQLPKDRFSAERLKGVDSTLKIQPAKLEDSAVYLCASSPQHLRRNTEAFFGQGTRLTVV.

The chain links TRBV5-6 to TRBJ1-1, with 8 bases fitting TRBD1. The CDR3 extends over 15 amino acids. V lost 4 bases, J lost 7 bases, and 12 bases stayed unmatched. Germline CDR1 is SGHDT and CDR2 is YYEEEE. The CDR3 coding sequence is TGTGCCAGCAGCCCTATGGACAGGGTTGGATTTGAAGCTTTCTTT. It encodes CASSPMDRVGFEAFF. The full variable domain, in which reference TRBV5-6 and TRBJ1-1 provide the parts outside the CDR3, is DAGVTQSPTHLIKTRGQQVTLRCSPKSGHDTVSWYQQALGQGPQFIFQYYEEEERQRGNFPDRFSGHQFPNYSSELNVNALLLGDSALYLCASSPMDRVGFEAFFGQGTRLTVV.

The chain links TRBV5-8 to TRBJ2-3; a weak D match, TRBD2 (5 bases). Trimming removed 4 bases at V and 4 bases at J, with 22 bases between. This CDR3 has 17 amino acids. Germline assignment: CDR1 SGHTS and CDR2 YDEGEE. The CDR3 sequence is CASSPRVGVGYPDTQYF. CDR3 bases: TGTGCCAGCAGCCCGCGGGTGGGCGTCGGGTACCCAGATACGCAGTATTTT.

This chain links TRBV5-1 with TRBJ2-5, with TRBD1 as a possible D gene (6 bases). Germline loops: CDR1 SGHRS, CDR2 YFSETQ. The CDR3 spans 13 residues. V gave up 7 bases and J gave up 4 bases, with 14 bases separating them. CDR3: CASHMGARETQYF. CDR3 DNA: TGCGCCAGCCACATGGGGGCGCGAGAGACCCAGTACTTC. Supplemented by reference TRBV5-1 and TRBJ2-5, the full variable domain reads KAGVTQTPRYLIKTRGQQVTLSCSPISGHRSVSWYQQTPGQGLQFLFEYFSETQRNKGNFPGRFSGRQFSNSRSEMNVSTLELGDSALYLCASHMGARETQYFGPGTRLLVL.

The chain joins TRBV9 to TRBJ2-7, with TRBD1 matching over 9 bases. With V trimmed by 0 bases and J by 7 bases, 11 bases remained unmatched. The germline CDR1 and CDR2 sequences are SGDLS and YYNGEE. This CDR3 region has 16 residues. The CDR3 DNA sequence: TGTGCCAGCAGCGTAGAAGGGGGACAGGGATATGGTGAGCAGTACTTC. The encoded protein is CASSVEGGQGYGEQYF.

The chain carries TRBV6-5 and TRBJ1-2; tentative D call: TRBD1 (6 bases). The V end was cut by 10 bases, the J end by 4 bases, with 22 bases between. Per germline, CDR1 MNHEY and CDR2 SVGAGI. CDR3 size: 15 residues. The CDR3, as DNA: TGTGCCACCAGCGTAGGGGGGGGGTCGGTCTATGGCTACACCTTC. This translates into CATSVGGGSVYGYTF.

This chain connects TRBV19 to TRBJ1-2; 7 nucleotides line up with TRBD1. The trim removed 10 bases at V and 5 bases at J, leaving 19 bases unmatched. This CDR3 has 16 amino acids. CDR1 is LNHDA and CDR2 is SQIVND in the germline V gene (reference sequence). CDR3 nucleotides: TGTGCCACTAGCGCCACATCCGGGACAGCCAGTTATGGCTACACCTTC. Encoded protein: CATSATSGTASYGYTF.

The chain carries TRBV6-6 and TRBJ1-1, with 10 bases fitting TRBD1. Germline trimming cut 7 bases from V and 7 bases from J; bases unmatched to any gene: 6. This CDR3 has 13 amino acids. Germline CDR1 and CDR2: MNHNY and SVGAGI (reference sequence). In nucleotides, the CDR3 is TGTGCCAGCACCTTCGGACAGGGGGTTGAAGCTTTCTTT. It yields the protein CASTFGQGVEAFF.

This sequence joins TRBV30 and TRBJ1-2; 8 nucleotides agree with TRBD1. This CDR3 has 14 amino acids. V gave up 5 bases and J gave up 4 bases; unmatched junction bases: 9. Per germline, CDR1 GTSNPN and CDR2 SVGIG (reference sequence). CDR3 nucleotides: TGTGCCTGGGCAATCGGACAGGGCTTCTATGGCTACACCTTC. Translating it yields CAWAIGQGFYGYTF.

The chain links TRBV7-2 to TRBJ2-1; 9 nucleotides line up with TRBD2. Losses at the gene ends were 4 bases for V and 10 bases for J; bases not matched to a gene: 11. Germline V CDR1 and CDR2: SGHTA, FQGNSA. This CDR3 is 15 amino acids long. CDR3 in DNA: TGTGCCAGCAGCTCCACCCTAGCGGGACAGAGCGAGCAGTTCTTC. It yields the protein CASSSTLAGQSEQFF. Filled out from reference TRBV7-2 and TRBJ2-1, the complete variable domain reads GAGVSQSPSNKVTEKGKDVELRCDPISGHTALYWYRQSLGQGLEFLIYFQGNSAPDKSGLPSDRFSAERTGGSVSTLTIQRTQQEDSAVYLCASSSTLAGQSEQFFGPGTRLTVL.

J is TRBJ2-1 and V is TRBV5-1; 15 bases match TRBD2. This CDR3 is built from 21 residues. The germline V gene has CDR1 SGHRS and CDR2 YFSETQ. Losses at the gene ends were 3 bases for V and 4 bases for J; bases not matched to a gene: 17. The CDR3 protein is CASSSLGLAGGLQRNYNEQFF. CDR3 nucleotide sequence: TGCGCCAGCAGCTCCCTGGGACTAGCGGGGGGTCTACAAAGAAATTACAATGAGCAGTTCTTC.

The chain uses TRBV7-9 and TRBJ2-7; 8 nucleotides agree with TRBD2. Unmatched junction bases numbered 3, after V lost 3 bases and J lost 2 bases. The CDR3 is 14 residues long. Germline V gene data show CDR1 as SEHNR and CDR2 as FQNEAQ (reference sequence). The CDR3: CASSLGRGAYEQYF. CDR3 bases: TGTGCCAGCAGCTTGGGGCGGGGGGCCTACGAGCAGTACTTC.

Here the CDR3 DNA reads TGCAGTGCATACACAGATACGCAGTATTTT. Its protein product is CSAYTDTQYF. The chain is built from TRBV20-1 and TRBJ2-3; D gene uncertain. V was trimmed by 6 bases and J by 2 bases, leaving 3 bases between them. Germline V CDR1 and CDR2: DFQATT, SNEGSKA (reference sequence). The CDR3 has 10 residues.

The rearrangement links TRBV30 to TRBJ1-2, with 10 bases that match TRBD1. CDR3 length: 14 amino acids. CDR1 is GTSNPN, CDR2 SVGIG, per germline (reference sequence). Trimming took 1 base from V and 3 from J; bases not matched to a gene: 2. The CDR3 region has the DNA TGTGCCTGGAGTGAGACAGGGGGCTACTATGGCTACACCTTC. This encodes CAWSETGGYYGYTF.

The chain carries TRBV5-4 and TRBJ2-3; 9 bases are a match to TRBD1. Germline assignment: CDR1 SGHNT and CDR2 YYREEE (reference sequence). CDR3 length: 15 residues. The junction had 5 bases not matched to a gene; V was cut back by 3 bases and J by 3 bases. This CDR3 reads CASSYGTGYTDTQYF. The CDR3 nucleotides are TGTGCCAGCAGCTACGGGACAGGGTATACAGATACGCAGTATTTT.

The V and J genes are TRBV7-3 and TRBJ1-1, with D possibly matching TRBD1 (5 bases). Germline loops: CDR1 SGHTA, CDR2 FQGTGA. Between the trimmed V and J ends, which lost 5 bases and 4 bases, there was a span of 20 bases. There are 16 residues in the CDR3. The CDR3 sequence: CASSPTPGTKVTEAFF. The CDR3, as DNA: TGTGCCAGCAGCCCAACACCCGGGACTAAGGTCACTGAAGCTTTCTTT. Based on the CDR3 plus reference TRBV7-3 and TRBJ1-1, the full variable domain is GAGVSQTPSNKVTEKGKYVELRCDPISGHTALYWYRQSLGQGPEFLIYFQGTGAADDSGLPNDRFFAVRPEGSVSTLKIQRTERGDSAVYLCASSPTPGTKVTEAFFGQGTRLTVV.

CDR3 protein: CASSSTGGGYEQYF. The CDR3 coding sequence is TGTGCCAGCAGCTCGACAGGGGGCGGGTACGAGCAGTACTTC. This chain joins TRBV13 and TRBJ2-7; 10 bases line up with TRBD1. The germline gives CDR1 PRHDT, CDR2 FYEKMQ (reference sequence). This CDR3 is 14 amino acids long. J gave up 4 bases and V 4 bases, and 4 bases lay outside the gene matches. Variable domain in full (rest from reference TRBV13 and TRBJ2-7): AAGVIQSPRHLIKEKRETATLKCYPIPRHDTVYWYQQGPGQDPQFLISFYEKMQSDKGSIPDRFSAQQFSDYHSELNMSSLELGDSALYFCASSSTGGGYEQYFGPGTRLTVT.

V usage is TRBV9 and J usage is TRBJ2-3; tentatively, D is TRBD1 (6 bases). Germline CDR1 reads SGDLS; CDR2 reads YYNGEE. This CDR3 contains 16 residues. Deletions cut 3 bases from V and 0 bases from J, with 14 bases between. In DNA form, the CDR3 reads TGTGCCAGCAGCGCCTGGGGGCGGGTCAGCACAGATACGCAGTATTTT. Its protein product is CASSAWGRVSTDTQYF.